One sample yielded the 5 T cell receptor beta chains listed below, sequenced in a study of T cell changes during pregnancy in multiple sclerosis. Assay used: immunoSEQ multiplex PCR; TCRdb lists only in-frame clones, some missing. The table shows 65,000 to 90,000 clones, with about 90% occurring only once. The material sequenced was PBMCs, taken in the first trimester of pregnancy. All receptors derive from a female donor in good health, serving as a control in a pregnancy study. Some clones in this sample may be carry-over from other donors' samples.

This clone has just a few counts. CDR3 sequence: CAWSYTSLEQYF. CDR3 DNA: TGTGCCTGGAGTTACACGTCTCTCGAGCAGTACTTC. The chain couples TRBV30 to TRBJ2-7; D not resolved. Germline CDR1 reads GTSNPN; CDR2 reads SVGIG (reference sequence). The length of the CDR3 is 12 residues. V gave up 2 bases and J gave up 6 bases, with 11 bases separating them.

V is TRBV19 and J is TRBJ2-7; 8 nucleotides match TRBD2. CDR3 length: 14 amino acids. Trimming took 1 base from V and 2 from J; bases not matched to a gene: 1. The germline CDR1 and CDR2 sequences are LNHDA and SQIVND (reference sequence). CDR3 DNA: TGTGCCAGTAGTATAGCTAGCGGGCCCTACGAGCAGTACTTC. Residues: CASSIASGPYEQYF.

This chain uses TRBV13 with TRBJ2-1, with 8 nucleotides matching TRBD2. J was trimmed by 9 bases and V by 8 bases; bases with no gene match: 12. The CDR3 runs to 14 residues. Germline V gives CDR1 PRHDT, CDR2 FYEKMQ (reference sequence). This CDR3 is CASRARLATGEQFF. Written as DNA, the CDR3 is TGTGCCAGCCGAGCCCGACTAGCGACAGGTGAGCAGTTCTTC. Full variable domain (remainder filled in from reference TRBV13 and TRBJ2-1): AAGVIQSPRHLIKEKRETATLKCYPIPRHDTVYWYQQGPGQDPQFLISFYEKMQSDKGSIPDRFSAQQFSDYHSELNMSSLELGDSALYFCASRARLATGEQFFGPGTRLTVL.

The chain links TRBV19 to TRBJ2-7; a possible D gene is TRBD1 (5 bases). Trimming cost V 10 bases and J 3 bases, with 16 bases left between them. Germline V gene sequence: CDR1 LNHDA, CDR2 SQIVND (reference sequence). CDR3 size: 13 residues. CDR3 amino acids: CATSGAGLYEQYF. CDR3 DNA: TGTGCCACCTCCGGTGCAGGGCTCTACGAGCAGTACTTC.

The V gene is TRBV27, the J gene TRBJ2-1; D is unresolved. The CDR3 extends over 12 amino acids. V lost 2 bases and J lost 9, with 8 bases in between. In germline, CDR1 is MNHEY, CDR2 SMNVEV (reference sequence). This CDR3 is CASSLRRSEQFF. CDR3 nucleotides: TGTGCCAGCAGTTTAAGGAGATCTGAGCAGTTCTTC.